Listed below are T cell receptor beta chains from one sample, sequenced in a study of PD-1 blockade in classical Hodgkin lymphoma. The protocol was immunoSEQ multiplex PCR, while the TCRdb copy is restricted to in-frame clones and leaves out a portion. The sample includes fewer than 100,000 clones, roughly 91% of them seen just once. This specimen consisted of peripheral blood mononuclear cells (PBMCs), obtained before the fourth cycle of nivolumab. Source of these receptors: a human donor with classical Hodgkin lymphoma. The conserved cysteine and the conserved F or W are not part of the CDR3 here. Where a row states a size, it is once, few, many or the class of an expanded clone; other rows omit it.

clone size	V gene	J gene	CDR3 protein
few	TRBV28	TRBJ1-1	ASSLGQSWTEAF
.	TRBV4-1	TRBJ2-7	ASSQALWNYEQY
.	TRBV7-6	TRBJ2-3	ASSLGLLTYTDTQY
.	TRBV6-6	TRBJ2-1	ASSGQGANNEQF
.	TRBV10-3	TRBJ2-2	AISELGQVSGELF
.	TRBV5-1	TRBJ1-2	ASSWDRGNYT
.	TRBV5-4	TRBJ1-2	ASSLWGVDGYT
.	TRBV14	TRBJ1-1	ASSRRTGGWSTEAF
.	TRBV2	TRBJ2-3	ASSPSGLSPDTQY
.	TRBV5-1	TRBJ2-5	ASSPRVREETQY
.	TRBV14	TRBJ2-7	ASSPYLYGEQY
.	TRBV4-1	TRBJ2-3	ASSPVGTRTRSTDTQY
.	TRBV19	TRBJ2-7	ASSHTLEQVRSYEQY
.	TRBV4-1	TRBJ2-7	ASSQVWDWSSEQY
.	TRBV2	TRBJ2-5	ASSPGLAGGPETQY
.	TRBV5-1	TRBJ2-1	ASSLTSGSINEQF
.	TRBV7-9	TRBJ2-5	ASSLQETQY
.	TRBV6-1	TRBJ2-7	ASSEGQGRTYEQY
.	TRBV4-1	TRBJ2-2	ASSQFSQKTGELF
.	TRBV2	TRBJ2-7	ASSSVGGRVYEQY
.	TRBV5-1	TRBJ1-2	ASRLGGSGGYGYT
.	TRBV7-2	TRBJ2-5	ASSVRHPYQETQY
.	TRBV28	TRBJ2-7	ASSFGSDGYEQY
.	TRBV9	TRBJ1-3	ASSPAGSGNTIY
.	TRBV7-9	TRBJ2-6	ASSPTGISGANVLT
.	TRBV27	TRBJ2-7	ASSLDAGYEQY
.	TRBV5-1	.	ASSLAGQGVSYEQY
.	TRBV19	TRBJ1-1	ASSMLGAGVRKNTEAF
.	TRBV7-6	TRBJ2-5	ASSLRLGGQETQY
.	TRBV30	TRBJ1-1	ASNDSPNTEAF
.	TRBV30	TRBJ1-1	ACRRGGSPNTEAF
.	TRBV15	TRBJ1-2	ATSRDMGLTGMDYGYT
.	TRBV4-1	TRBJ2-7	ASSQDPDGVWEQY
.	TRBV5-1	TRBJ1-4	ASSLDGRTNEKLF
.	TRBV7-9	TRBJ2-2	ASSSNTGELF
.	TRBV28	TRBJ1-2	ASKTSGQGVNYGYT
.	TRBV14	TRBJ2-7	ASSQEGGRGYEQY
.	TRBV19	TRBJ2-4	ASSTLTDSLIKNIQY
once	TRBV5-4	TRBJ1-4	ASNRDRGEKLF
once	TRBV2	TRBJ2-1	ASSKTSSYNEQF
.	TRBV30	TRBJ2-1	AWSVGTSGRAGEQF
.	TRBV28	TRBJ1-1	ASIATTGWDTEAF
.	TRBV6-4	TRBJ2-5	ASRRLGVPQETQY
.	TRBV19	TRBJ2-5	ASSPRTGSWETQY
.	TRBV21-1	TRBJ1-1	ASSKKGVKPTGNTEAF
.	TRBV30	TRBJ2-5	AWDGLAGVETQY
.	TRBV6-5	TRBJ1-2	ASSFRGGDYGYT
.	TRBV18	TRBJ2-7	ASSLKTSGRAGVYEQY